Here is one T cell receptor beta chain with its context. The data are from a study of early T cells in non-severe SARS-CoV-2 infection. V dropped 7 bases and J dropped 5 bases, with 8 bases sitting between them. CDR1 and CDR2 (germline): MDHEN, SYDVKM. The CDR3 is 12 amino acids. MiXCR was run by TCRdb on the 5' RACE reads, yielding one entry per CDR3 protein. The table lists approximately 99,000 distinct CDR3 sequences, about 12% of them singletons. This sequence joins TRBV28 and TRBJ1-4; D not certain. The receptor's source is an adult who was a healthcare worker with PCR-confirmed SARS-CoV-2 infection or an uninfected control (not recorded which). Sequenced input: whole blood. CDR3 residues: CASTAGNEKLFF. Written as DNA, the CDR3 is TGTGCCAGCACCGCGGGGAATGAAAAACTGTTTTTT.